This TCR beta chain was sequenced for a study of T-cell reconstitution after alpha-beta-depleted transplantation in children. Regarding the study as a whole: The study reportedly traced alpha-beta T cells about two months after transplant to several hundred expanded graft clones.

Germline CDR1 and CDR2: SGHRS and YFSETQ. The J segment lost 2 bases and the V segment lost 0 bases, leaving 7 bases of the junction unmatched. The CDR3 is made up of 16 amino acids. The TCRbeta library incorporated unique molecular identifiers. TCRdb used MiXCR to reprocess the PCR reads, holding one entry per CDR3 protein. The sample consists of tens of thousands of distinct CDR3 sequences, 44% of them appearing once. Note on this clonotype: Its antigen is unidentified.

V and J are TRBV5-1 and TRBJ2-7, with 8 bases aligning to TRBD1. This TCR was recovered from a male patient younger than 18 who had a stem cell transplant for acute lymphoblastic leukemia, so the T cells may come from the graft donor. Sequences were derived from PBMCs, mostly from graft donor cells, sampled 360 days after TCRalphabeta/CD19-depleted stem cell transplant. The CDR3 is CASSLVAGTGPYEQYF. CDR3 DNA: TGCGCCAGCAGCTTGGTGGCTGGGACAGGACCCTACGAGCAGTACTTC. The variable domain in full, with the rest retrieved from reference TRBV5-1 and TRBJ2-7, is KAGVTQTPRYLIKTRGQQVTLSCSPISGHRSVSWYQQTPGQGLQFLFEYFSETQRNKGNFPGRFSGRQFSNSRSEMNVSTLELGDSALYLCASSLVAGTGPYEQYFGPGTRLTVT.